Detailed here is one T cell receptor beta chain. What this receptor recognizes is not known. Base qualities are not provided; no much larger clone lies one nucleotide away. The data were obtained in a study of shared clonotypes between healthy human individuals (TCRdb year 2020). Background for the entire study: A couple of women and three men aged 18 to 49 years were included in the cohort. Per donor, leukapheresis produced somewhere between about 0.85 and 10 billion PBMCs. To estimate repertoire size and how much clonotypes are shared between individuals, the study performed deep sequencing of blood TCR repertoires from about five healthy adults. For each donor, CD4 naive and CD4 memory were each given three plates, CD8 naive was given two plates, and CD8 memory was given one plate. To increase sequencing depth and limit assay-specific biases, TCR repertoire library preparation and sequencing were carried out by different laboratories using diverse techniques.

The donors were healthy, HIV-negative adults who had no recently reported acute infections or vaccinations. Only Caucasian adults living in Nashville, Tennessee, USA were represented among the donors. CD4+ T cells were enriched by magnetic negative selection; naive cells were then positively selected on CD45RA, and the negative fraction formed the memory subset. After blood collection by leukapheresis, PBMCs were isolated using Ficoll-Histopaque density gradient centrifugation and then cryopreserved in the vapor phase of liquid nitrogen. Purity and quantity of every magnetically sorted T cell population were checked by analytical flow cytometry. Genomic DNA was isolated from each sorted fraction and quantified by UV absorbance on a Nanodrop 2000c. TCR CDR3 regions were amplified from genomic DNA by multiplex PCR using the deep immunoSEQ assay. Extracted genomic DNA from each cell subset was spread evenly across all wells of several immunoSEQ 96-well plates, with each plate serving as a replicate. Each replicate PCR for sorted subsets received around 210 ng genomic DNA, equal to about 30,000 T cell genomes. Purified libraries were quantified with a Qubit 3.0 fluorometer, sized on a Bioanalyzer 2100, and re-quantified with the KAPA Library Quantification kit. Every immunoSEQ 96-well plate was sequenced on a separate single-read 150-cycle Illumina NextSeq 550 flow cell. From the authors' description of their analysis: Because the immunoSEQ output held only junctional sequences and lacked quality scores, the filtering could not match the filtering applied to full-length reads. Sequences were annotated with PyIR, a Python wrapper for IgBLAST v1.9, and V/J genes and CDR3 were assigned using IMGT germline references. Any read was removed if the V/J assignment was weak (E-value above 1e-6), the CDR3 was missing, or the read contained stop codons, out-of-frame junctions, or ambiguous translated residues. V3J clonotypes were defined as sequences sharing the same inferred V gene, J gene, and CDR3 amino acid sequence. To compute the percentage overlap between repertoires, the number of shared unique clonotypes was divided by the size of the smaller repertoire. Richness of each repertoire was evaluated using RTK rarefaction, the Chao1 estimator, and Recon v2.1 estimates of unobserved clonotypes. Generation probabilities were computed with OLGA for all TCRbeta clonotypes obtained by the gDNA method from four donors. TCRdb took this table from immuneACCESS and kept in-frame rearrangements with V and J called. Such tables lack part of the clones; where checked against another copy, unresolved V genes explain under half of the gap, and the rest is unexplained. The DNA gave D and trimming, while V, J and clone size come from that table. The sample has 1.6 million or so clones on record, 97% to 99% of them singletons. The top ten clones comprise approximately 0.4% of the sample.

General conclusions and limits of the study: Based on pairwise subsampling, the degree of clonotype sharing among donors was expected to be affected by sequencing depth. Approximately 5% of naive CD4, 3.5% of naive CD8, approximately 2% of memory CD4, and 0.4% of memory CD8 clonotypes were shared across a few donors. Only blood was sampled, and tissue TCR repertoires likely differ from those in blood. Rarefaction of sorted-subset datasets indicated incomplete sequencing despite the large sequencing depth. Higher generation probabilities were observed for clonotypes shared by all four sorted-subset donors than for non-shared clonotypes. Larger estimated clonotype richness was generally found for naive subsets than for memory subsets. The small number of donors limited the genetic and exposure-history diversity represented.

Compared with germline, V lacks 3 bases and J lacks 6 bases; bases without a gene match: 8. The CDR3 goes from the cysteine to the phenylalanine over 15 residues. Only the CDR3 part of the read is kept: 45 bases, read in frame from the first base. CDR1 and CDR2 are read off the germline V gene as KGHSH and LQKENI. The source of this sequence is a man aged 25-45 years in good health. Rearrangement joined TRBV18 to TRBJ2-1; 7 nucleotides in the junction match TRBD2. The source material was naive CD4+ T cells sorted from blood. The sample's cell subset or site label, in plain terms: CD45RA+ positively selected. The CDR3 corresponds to CASSPGLVGSNEQFF. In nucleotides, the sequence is TGTGCCAGCTCACCTGGACTAGTAGGGTCCAATGAGCAGTTCTTC.